This TCR beta chain was profiled in a study of blood T cell repertoires in COVID-19. Turning to the study itself: Sources were T cells, B-cell-depleted T cells, or PBMCs; the material itself was cDNA or gDNA.

All enrollees were roughly 18 to 95 years old and from 20 to 25 US areas. Which cohort a participant joined came from the clinical history participants gave. The V gene end was trimmed by 6 bases and the J gene end by 8 bases; junction bases not matched to a gene: 20. The germline V gene encodes CDR1 MDHEN and CDR2 SYDVKM. This CDR3 spans 17 amino acids. In the study's own analysis: Counts of nucleated cells, estimated from reference gene primer amplification, were obtained. TCRdb's table, derived via immunoSEQ multiplex PCR, lists solely in-frame clones and lacks some. V, J and clone size are taken as reported in that table, and D and trimming were inferred from the DNA itself. The repertoire holds some 190,000 clones, with roughly 83% as singletons.

The specimen was PBMCs or T cells enriched from blood (not recorded which). This TCR was recovered from a woman in her twenties or thirties who had recovered from COVID-19. The rearrangement links TRBV28 to TRBJ1-2; TRBD1 agrees at 8 bases. The CDR3 here is CASRNTQTGQGKFGYTF. In nucleotides, the CDR3 is TGTGCCAGCAGAAACACCCAAACCGGACAGGGCAAATTCGGCTACACCTTC.